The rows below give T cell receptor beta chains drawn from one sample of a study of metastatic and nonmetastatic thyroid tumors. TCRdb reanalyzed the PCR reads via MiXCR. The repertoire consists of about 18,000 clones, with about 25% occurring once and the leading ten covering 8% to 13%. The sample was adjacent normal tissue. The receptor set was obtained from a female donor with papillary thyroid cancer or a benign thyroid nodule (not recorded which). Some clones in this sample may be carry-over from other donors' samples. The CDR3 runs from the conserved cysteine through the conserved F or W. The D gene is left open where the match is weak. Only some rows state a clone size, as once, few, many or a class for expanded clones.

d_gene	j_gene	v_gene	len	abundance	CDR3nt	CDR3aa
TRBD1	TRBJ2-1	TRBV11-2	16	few	TGTGCCAGCAGCTCCTATGGGGGTTACAGGGGATATGAGCAGTTCTTC	CASSSYGGYRGYEQFF
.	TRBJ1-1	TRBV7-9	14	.	TGTGCCAGCAGCGTAGGCCAGGGAAACACTGAAGCTTTCTTT	CASSVGQGNTEAFF
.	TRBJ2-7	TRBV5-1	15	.	TGCGCCAGCCGATCCGGGACTGCCAACTCCTACGAGCAGTACTTC	CASRSGTANSYEQYF
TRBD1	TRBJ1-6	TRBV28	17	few	TGTGCCAGCAGTTTATCCACGGACAGGCACGGGTATTCACCCCTCCACTTT	CASSLSTDRHGYSPLHF
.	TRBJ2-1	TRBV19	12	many	TGTGCCAGTAGTAGGGGCTACAATGAGCAGTTCTTC	CASSRGYNEQFF
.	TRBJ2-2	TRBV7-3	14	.	TGTGCCAGCAGCTCTGGGTGGGGGACCGGGGAGCTGTTTTTT	CASSSGWGTGELFF
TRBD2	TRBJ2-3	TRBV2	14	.	TGTGCCAGCATCCCGGGGGGGAGCACAGATACGCAGTATTTT	CASIPGGSTDTQYF
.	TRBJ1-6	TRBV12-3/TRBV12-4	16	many	TGTGCCAGCAGTTTATCCCCGGCCGGGTGGGGTTCACCCCTCCACTTT	CASSLSPAGWGSPLHF
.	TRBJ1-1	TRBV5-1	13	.	TGCGCCAGCAGCTTGAGGGGGGACACTGAAGCTTTCTTT	CASSLRGDTEAFF
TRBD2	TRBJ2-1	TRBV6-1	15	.	TGTGCCAGCAGGTCCGGGACTAGCGGGAGTTATGAGCAGTTCTTC	CASRSGTSGSYEQFF
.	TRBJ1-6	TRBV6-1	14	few	TGTGCCAGCAGTTTAGCGGGTCAGAGTTCACCCCTCCACTTT	CASSLAGQSSPLHF
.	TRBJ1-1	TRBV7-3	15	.	TGTGCCAGCAGCAGATTCGGGAAGCGGGACACTGAAGCTTTCTTT	CASSRFGKRDTEAFF
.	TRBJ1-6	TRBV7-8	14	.	TGTGCCAGCAGCTCTACTACTGGGGGAACTGAAGCTCTCTTT	CASSSTTGGTEALF
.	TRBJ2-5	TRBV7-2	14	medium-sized	TGTGCCAGCAGCCCACTAGTTGTGCAAGAGACCCAGTACTTC	CASSPLVVQETQYF
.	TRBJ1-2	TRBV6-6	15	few	TGTGCCAGCAGTTACGCACGGACACCGAACTATGGCTACACCTTC	CASSYARTPNYGYTF
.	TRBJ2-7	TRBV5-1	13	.	TGCGCCAGCAACTTGGCAGTACTGTACGAGCAGTACTTC	CASNLAVLYEQYF
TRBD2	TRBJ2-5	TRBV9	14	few	TGTGCCAGCAGTAGCGGGGGGGACCAAGAGACCCAGTACTTC	CASSSGGDQETQYF
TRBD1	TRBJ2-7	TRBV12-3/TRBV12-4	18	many	TGTGCCAGCAGTTTAAGACAGGGGCGCACGTTAAGCTCCTACGAGCAGTACTTC	CASSLRQGRTLSSYEQYF
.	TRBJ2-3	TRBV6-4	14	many	TGTGCCAGCAGTGAGCTAGGCTCAACAGATACGCAGTATTTT	CASSELGSTDTQYF
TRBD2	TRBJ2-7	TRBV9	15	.	TGTGCCAGCAGCGTAGGAGCGGGAGGCGTGTACGAGCAGTACTTC	CASSVGAGGVYEQYF
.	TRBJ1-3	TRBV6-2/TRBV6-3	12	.	TGTGCCAGCAGACCCTCTGGAAACACCATATATTTT	CASRPSGNTIYF
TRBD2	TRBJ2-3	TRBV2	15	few	TGTGCCAGCGAGGGAGCGGGGGGCCACACAGATACGCAGTATTTT	CASEGAGGHTDTQYF
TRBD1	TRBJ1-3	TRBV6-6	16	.	TGTGCCAGCAGTTACCGAGGGACAGCAGCTGGAAACACCATATATTTT	CASSYRGTAAGNTIYF
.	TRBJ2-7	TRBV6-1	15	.	TGTGCCAGCACTCCTCGGGCGGATTCCTCCTACGAGCAGTACTTC	CASTPRADSSYEQYF
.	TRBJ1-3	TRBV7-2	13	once	TGTGCCAGCAGCACTAACTCTGGAAACACCATATATTTT	CASSTNSGNTIYF
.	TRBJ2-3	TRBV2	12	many	TGTGCCAGCAGGGCCCTCTCAGATACGCAGTATTTT	CASRALSDTQYF
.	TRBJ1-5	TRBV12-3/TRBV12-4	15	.	TGTACCAGCAGTTTCTCAGGGGATAGCAATCAGCCCCAGCATTTT	CTSSFSGDSNQPQHF
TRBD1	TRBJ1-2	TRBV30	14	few	TGTGCCTGGAGTGGGGGACAGGGGGCATATGGCTACACCTTC	CAWSGGQGAYGYTF
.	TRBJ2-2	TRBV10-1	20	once	.	CASSDRESLRAVLRAGELFF
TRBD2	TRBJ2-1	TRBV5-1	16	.	TGCGCCAGCAGCTTAGAACCGGGACTAGCGGGATATGAGCAGTTCTTC	CASSLEPGLAGYEQFF
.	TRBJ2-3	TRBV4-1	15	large	TGCGCCAGCAGCCAAGATCTATCTAGCACAGATACGCAGTATTTT	CASSQDLSSTDTQYF
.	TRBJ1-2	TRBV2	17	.	TGCGCCAGCAGTGACGCGGTTTGGGACGGCAAGAACTATGGCTACACCTTC	CASSDAVWDGKNYGYTF
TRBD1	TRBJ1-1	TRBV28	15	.	TGTGCCAGCAGTTTAAGGACAGGGATGAACACTGAAGCTTTCTTT	CASSLRTGMNTEAFF
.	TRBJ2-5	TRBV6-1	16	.	TGTGCCAGCAGTCCAACGGATTCACAGGCTCAAGAGACCCAGTACTTC	CASSPTDSQAQETQYF
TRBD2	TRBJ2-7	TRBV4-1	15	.	TGCGCCAGCAGCCAAGTTTTAGCGGGAGTCTACGAGCAGTACTTC	CASSQVLAGVYEQYF
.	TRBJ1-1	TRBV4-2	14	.	TGTGCCAGCAGCCAAGACCCAGGGGCTCCTGAAGCTTTCTTT	CASSQDPGAPEAFF
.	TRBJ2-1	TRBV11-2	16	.	TGTGCCAGCAGCTTAGAATGGGCTGATCTCGGCAATGAGCAGTTCTTC	CASSLEWADLGNEQFF
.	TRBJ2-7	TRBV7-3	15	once	TGTGCCAGCAGCCCATCCTACCAGCCTACCGACGAGCAGTACTTC	CASSPSYQPTDEQYF
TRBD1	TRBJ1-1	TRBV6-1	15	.	TGTGCCAGCAGTAGAAAGACAGGGGGCTATTCTGAAGCTTTCTTT	CASSRKTGGYSEAFF
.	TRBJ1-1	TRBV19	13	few	TGTGCCAGTAGTCTAGTTGGGAGTACTGAAGCTTTCTTT	CASSLVGSTEAFF
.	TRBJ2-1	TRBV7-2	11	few	TGTGCCAGCAGCTTATTTCAGGTCCAGTTCTTC	CASSLFQVQFF
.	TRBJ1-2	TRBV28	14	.	TGTGCCAGCAGTTTTCCAGGACTACGCTATGGCTACACCTTC	CASSFPGLRYGYTF
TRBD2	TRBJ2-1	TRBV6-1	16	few	TGTGCCAGCAGGGGCTCTAGCGGCTATTACTACAATGAGCAGTTCTTC	CASRGSSGYYYNEQFF
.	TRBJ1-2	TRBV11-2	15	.	TGTGCCAGCAGCTTAGATACCACCTCCTTCTATGGCTACACCTTC	CASSLDTTSFYGYTF
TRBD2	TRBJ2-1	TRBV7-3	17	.	TGTGCCAGCAGCTTAAGACGGGAGGGCCGTGTGGGGAGTGAGCAGTTCTTC	CASSLRREGRVGSEQFF
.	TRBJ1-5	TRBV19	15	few	TGTGCCAGTAGTCCCAGCGGCCAGTCCAATCAGCCCCAGCATTTT	CASSPSGQSNQPQHF
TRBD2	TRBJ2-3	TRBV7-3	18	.	TGTGCCAGCAGCTTAACCCAAATAGCGGGAGGGCCAACAGATACGCAGTATTTT	CASSLTQIAGGPTDTQYF
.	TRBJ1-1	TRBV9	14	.	TGTGCCAGCAGCGTAGCTCCAATGAACACTGAAGCTTTCTTT	CASSVAPMNTEAFF
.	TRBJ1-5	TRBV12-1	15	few	TGTGCCAGCAGTAATGACAGGGGAGTTGGACAGCCCCAGCATTTT	CASSNDRGVGQPQHF
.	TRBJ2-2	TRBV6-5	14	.	TGTGCCAGCAGTTACCGCAAGAACACCGGGGAGCTGTTTTTT	CASSYRKNTGELFF
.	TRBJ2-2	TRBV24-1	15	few	TGTGCCACCAGTGGTACTGCCGCCTGGTCCGGGGAGCTGTTTTTT	CATSGTAAWSGELFF
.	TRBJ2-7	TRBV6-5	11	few	TGTGCCAGCAGTTATATGGCCGAGCAGTACTTC	CASSYMAEQYF
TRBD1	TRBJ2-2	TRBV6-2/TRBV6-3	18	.	TGTGCCAGCAGTTACTCGAGGGGACAGGGGACAAACACCGGGGAGCTGTTTTTT	CASSYSRGQGTNTGELFF